This T cell receptor beta chain was sequenced during a study of spatial heterogeneity in lung cancer. Broader study findings: One measure, the expanded intratumoral alpha and beta TCR count, tracked tumor mutation counts.

A single record per CDR3 protein comes from TCRdb applying MiXCR to the 5' RACE reads. The table lists more than 20,000 distinct CDR3 sequences, roughly 6.7% of them singletons. Ten or more counts support this clonotype. Antigen specificity is unknown. V lost 7 bases, J lost 2 bases, and 12 bases lay in between. CDR1 and CDR2 from the germline V gene are LGHDT and YNNKEL (reference sequence). There are 13 residues in the CDR3. Regarding time point: sample taken at primary tumor resection. TCRs were sequenced from unsorted whole RNA of tumor, nontumor lung or PBMC. The TCR sequence derives from a male donor with early-stage non-small cell lung cancer. The chain recombines TRBV3-1 with TRBJ2-7; perhaps TRBD2 as D (6 bases). The material sequenced was lung tumor tissue, taken at surgery. The CDR3: CASTLSGAYEQYF. CDR3 DNA: TGTGCCAGCACCCTTAGCGGCGCCTACGAGCAGTACTTC.